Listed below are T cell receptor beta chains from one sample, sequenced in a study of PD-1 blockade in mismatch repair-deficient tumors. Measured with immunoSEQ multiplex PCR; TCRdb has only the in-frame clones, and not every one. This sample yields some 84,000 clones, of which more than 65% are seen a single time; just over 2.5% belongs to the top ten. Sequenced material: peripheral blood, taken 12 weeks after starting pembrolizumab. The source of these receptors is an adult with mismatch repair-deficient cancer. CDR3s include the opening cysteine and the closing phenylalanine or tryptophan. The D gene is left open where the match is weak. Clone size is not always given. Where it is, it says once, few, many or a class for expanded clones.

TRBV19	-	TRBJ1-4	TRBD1	CASSITGATNEKLFF	TGTGCCAGTAGTATTACAGGGGCAACTAATGAAAAACTGTTTTTT
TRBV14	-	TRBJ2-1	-	CASSQRGQAEQFF	TGTGCCAGCAGCCAGCGGGGGCAGGCTGAGCAGTTCTTC
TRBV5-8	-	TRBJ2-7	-	CASSLTALAPYEQYF	TGTGCCAGCAGCTTGACTGCCCTAGCACCCTACGAGCAGTACTTC
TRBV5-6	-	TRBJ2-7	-	CASSSGLDEQYF	TGTGCCAGCAGCTCGGGGCTGGACGAGCAGTACTTC
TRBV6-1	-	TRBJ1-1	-	CASSEARSGGPRNTEAFF	TGTGCCAGCAGTGAAGCGCGGTCCGGTGGGCCGAGAAACACTGAAGCTTTCTTT
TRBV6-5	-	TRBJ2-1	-	CASSYGTTYNEQFF	TGTGCCAGCAGTTACGGGACCACATACAATGAGCAGTTCTTC
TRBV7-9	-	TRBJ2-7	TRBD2	CASSLGLAGERSYEQYF	TGTGCCAGCAGCCTCGGACTAGCGGGAGAAAGGTCCTACGAGCAGTACTTC
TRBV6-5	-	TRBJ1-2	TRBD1	CASSLGQDDYGYTF	TGTGCCAGCAGCCTCGGACAGGACGACTATGGCTACACCTTC
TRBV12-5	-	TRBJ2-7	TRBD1	CASGLVLRGTGGAFPHEQYF	TGTGCTAGTGGTTTGGTGCTCCGGGGGACAGGGGGCGCATTTCCGCACGAGCAGTACTTC
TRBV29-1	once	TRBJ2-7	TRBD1	CSYQGQSYEQYF	TGCAGCTACCAGGGACAGTCCTACGAGCAGTACTTC
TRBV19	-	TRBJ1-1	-	CASTSTPLNTEAFF	TGTGCCAGTACCAGTACCCCATTGAACACTGAAGCTTTCTTT
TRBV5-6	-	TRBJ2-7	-	CASSWLNMAPHEQYF	TGTGCCAGCAGCTGGTTAAATATGGCCCCTCACGAGCAGTACTTC
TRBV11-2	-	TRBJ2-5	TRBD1	CASSLGTGFQETQYF	TGTGCCAGCAGCTTAGGGACAGGGTTCCAAGAGACCCAGTACTTC
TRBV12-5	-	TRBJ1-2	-	CASAGGGRGPGYGYTF	TGTGCTAGTGCCGGAGGGGGTAGGGGCCCCGGCTATGGCTACACCTTC
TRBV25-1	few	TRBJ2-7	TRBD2	CASSLTSGEGYEQYF	TGTGCCAGCAGTTTGACTAGCGGAGAAGGCTACGAGCAGTACTTC
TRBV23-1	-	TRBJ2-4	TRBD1	CASSHSKQGAPENIQYF	TGCGCCAGCAGTCATTCCAAACAGGGGGCTCCGGAAAACATTCAGTACTTC
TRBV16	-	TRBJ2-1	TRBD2	CASSQFSGISYNEQFF	TGTGCCAGCAGCCAGTTTAGCGGGATTTCCTACAATGAGCAGTTCTTC
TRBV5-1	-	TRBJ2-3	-	CASSLGIVADTDTQYF	TGCGCCAGCAGCTTGGGGATTGTGGCCGATACAGATACGCAGTATTTT
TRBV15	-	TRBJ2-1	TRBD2	CATSRTSGKLYNEQFF	TGTGCCACCAGCAGGACTAGCGGAAAGCTCTACAATGAGCAGTTCTTC
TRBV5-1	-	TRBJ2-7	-	CASSLAYRGGDEQYF	TGCGCCAGCAGCTTGGCGTACAGGGGCGGGGACGAGCAGTACTTC
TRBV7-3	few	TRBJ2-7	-	CASSLSPPTGPRREQYF	TGTGCCAGCAGCTTAAGTCCGCCGACAGGCCCGCGACGCGAGCAGTACTTC
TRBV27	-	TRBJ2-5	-	CASSSPIRARETQYF	TGTGCCAGCAGTTCCCCAATCAGGGCTCGAGAGACCCAGTACTTC
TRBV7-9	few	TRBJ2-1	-	CASSLGYNEQFF	TGTGCCAGCAGCTTAGGCTACAATGAGCAGTTCTTC
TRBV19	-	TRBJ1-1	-	CASSIQGYTEAFF	TGTGCCAGTAGTATACAGGGTTACACTGAAGCTTTCTTT
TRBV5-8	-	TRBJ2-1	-	CASSRRSGHEQFF	TGTGCCAGCAGTCGGCGGAGCGGCCATGAGCAGTTCTTC
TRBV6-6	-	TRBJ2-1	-	CASSYSRALSNEQFF	TGTGCCAGCAGTTACTCTCGGGCGTTATCCAATGAGCAGTTCTTC
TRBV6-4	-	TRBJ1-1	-	CASSVTGWGTEAFF	TGTGCCAGCAGTGTTACAGGGTGGGGCACTGAAGCTTTCTTT
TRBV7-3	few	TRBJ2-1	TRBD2	CASSPRTSGRFDEQFF	TGTGCCAGCAGCCCGAGGACTAGCGGGAGATTCGATGAGCAGTTCTTC
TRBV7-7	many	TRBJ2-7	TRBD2	CASSLDLAGANEQYF	TGTGCTAGCAGCTTAGATCTCGCGGGAGCTAACGAGCAGTACTTC
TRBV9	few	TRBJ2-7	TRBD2	CASSSTSGYEQYF	TGTGCCAGCAGCTCCACTAGCGGTTACGAGCAGTACTTC
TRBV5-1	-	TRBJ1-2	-	CASSSPGAPASLAF	TGCGCCAGCAGCTCCCCTGGGGCCCCCGCATCTCTAGCCTTC
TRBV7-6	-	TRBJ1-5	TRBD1	CASSLEQGRNQPQHF	TGTGCCAGCAGCTTAGAACAGGGGCGCAATCAGCCCCAGCATTTT
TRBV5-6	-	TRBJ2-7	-	CASSTTGPASYEQYF	TGTGCCAGCAGCACCACCGGCCCGGCCTCCTACGAGCAGTACTTC
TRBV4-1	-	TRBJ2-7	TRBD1	CASSHRTGGTYEQYF	TGCGCCAGCAGCCACCGGACAGGGGGAACCTACGAGCAGTACTTC
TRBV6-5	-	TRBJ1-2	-	CASSPGAIYGYTF	TGTGCCAGCAGCCCAGGGGCTATCTATGGCTACACCTTC
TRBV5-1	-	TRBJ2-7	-	CASSLRTSSYEQYF	TGCGCCAGCAGCTTGAGAACTAGCTCCTACGAGCAGTACTTC
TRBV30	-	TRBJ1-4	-	CAWSVTGLGEKLFF	TGTGCCTGGAGTGTCACGGGACTCGGTGAAAAACTGTTTTTT
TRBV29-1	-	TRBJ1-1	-	CSAGGAGSLKNTEAFF	TGCAGCGCCGGAGGGGCAGGGAGTCTGAAGAACACTGAAGCTTTCTTT
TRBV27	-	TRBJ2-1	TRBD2	CASSSRGLAGITNEQFF	TGTGCCAGCAGTTCCCGGGGACTAGCGGGAATAACGAATGAGCAGTTCTTC
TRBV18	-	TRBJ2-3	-	CASSPLSGSTQYF	TGTGCCAGCTCACCACTTTCGGGCTCCACGCAGTATTTT
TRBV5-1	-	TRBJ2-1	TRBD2	CASSKGLAGTSYNEQFF	TGCGCCAGCAGCAAGGGACTAGCGGGAACCTCCTACAATGAGCAGTTCTTC
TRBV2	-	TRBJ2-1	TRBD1	CATQPGQVSNEQFF	TGTGCCACACAGCCGGGACAGGTATCCAATGAGCAGTTCTTC
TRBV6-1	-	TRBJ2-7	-	CASSEALRGAYYEQYF	TGTGCCAGCAGTGAAGCCCTGAGGGGCGCCTACTACGAGCAGTACTTC
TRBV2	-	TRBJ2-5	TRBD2	CASSGEGGSETQYF	TGTGCCAGCAGTGGCGAGGGCGGGAGTGAGACCCAGTACTTC
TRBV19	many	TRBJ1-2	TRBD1	CASSLDRGNHTF	TGTGCCAGTAGTCTGGACAGGGGTAATCACACCTTC
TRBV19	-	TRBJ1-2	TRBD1	CASSARDRGQYGYTF	TGTGCCAGTAGTGCCCGGGACAGGGGGCAATACGGCTACACCTTC
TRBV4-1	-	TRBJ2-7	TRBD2	CASSQGRTSGTYEQYF	TGCGCCAGCAGCCAAGGTCGGACTAGCGGGACCTACGAGCAGTACTTC
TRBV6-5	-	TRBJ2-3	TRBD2	CASSWGLDTDTQYF	TGTGCCAGCAGTTGGGGACTAGATACAGATACGCAGTATTTT
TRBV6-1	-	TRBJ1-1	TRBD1	CATLGQITEAFF	TGTGCCACACTGGGACAGATCACTGAAGCTTTCTTT
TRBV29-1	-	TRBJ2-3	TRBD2	CSGAGDGDTQYF	TGCAGCGGGGCGGGAGATGGAGATACGCAGTATTTT
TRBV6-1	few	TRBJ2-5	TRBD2	CASRGGSSHQETQYF	TGTGCCAGCAGGGGGGGGAGCAGTCACCAAGAGACCCAGTACTTC
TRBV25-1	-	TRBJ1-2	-	CASSRDGYTF	TGTGCCAGCAGTAGGGATGGCTACACCTTC
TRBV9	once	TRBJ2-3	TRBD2	CASSASGSTDTQYF	TGTGCCAGCAGCGCTAGCGGATCCACAGATACGCAGTATTTT
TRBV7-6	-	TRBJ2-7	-	CASESRNSYEQYF	TGTGCCAGCGAAAGCAGGAATTCCTACGAGCAGTACTTC
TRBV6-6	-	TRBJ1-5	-	CASSYSVNNQPQHF	TGTGCCAGCAGTTACTCGGTCAATAATCAGCCCCAGCATTTT
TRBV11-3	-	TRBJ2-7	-	CASSLGTYEQYF	TGTGCCAGCAGCTTGGGGACCTACGAGCAGTACTTC
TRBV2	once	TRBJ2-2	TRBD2	CASTGLAGGELFF	TGTGCCAGCACTGGACTAGCGGGGGGGGAGCTGTTTTTT
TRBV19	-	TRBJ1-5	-	CASSTRDGYNQPQHF	TGTGCCAGTAGTACCAGGGACGGATACAATCAGCCCCAGCATTTT
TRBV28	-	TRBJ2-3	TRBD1	CASSTTGDEMTDTQYF	TGTGCCAGCAGTACAACAGGGGATGAAATGACAGATACGCAGTATTTT
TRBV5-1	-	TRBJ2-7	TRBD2	CASKEGLAATYEQYF	TGCGCCAGCAAGGAAGGACTAGCGGCGACCTACGAGCAGTACTTC